This TCR beta chain emerged from a study of technical replicates of blood from a handful of donors. TCRdb keeps only in-frame clones here, not all; method: immunoSEQ multiplex PCR. Seen here are under 100,000 clones, roughly 95% observed once, and the top ten hold almost 0.35%. From germline, CDR1 is LGHNA and CDR2 YNFKEQ. With 0 bases removed from V and 5 bases from J, the gap between germline ends came to 5 bases. This CDR3 has 13 amino acids. The specimen was T cells isolated from PBMCs. The rearrangement joins TRBV4-2 to TRBJ2-1; D gene unclear. The sequence derives from a human donor in good health. This CDR3 is CASSQDRNNEQFF. CDR3 nucleotide sequence: TGTGCCAGCAGCCAAGACAGAAACAATGAGCAGTTCTTC.